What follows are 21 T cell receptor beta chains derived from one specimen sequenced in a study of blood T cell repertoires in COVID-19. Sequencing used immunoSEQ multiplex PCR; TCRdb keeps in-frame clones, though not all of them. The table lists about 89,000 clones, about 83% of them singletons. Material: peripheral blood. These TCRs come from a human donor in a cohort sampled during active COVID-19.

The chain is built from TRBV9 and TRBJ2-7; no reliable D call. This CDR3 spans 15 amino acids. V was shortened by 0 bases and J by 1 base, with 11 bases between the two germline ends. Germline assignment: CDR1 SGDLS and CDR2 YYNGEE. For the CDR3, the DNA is TGTGCCAGCAGCGTAGAAGAACTACCGTCCTACGAGCAGTACTTC. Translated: CASSVEELPSYEQYF.

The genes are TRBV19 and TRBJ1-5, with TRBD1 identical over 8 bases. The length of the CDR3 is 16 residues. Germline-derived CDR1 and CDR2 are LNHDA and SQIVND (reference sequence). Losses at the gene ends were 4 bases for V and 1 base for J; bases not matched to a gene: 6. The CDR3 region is CASSTHQGASNQPQHF. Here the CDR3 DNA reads TGTGCCAGTAGTACTCACCAGGGGGCCAGCAATCAGCCCCAGCATTTT.

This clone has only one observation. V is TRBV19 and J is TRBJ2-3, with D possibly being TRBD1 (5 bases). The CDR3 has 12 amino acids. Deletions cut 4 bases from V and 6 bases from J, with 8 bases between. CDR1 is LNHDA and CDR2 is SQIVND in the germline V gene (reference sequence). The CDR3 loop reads CASSTRVDTQYF. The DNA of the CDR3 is TGTGCCAGTAGTACCAGGGTCGATACGCAGTATTTT.

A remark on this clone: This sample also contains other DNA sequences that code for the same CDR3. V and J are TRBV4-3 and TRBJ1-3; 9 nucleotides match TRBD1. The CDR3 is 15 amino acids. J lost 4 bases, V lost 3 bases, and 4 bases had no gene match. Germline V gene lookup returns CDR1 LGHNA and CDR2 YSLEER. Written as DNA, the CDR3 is TGCGCCAGCAGCCAGGCGGGGACAGGGGGAAACACCATATATTTT. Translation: CASSQAGTGGNTIYF.

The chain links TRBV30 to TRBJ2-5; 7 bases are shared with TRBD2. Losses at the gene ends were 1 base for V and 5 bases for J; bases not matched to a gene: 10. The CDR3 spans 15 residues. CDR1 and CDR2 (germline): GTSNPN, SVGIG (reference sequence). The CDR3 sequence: CAWSALGGSTETQYF. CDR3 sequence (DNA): TGTGCCTGGAGTGCTCTCGGCGGGAGTACGGAGACCCAGTACTTC.

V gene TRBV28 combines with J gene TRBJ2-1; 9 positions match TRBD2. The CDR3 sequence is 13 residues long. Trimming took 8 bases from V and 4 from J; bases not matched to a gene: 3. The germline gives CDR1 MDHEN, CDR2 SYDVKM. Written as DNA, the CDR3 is TGTGCCAGCGGGACTAGCAGATACAATGAGCAGTTCTTC. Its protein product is CASGTSRYNEQFF.

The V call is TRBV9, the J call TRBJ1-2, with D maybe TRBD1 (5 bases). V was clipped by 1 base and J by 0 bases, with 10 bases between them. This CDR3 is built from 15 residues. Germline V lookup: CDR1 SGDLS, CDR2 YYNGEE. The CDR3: CASSVKGSANYGYTF. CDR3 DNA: TGTGCCAGCAGCGTAAAGGGGTCAGCTAACTATGGCTACACCTTC.

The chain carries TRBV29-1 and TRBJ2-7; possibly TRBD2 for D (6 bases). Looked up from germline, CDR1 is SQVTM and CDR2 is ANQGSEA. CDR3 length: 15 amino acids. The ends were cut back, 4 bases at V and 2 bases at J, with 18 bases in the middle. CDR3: CSVVSHDAGTYEQYF. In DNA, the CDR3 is TGCAGCGTTGTTAGCCACGACGCGGGAACCTACGAGCAGTACTTC.

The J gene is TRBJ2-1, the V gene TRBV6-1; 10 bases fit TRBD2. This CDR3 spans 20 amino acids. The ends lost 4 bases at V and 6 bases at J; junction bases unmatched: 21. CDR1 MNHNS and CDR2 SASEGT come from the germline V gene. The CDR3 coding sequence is TGTGCCAGCAGTGGGGGAGGGGGGAGGTTGAGCGGGAGGGTCCGCAATGAGCAGTTCTTC. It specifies CASSGGGGRLSGRVRNEQFF.

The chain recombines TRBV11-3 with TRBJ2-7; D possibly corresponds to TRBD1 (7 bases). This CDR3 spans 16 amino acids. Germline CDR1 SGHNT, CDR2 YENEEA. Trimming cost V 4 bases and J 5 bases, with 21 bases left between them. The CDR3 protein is CASSYPRDSPVNEQYF. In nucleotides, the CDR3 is TGTGCCAGCAGCTACCCGCGGGACAGCCCCGTCAACGAGCAGTACTTC.

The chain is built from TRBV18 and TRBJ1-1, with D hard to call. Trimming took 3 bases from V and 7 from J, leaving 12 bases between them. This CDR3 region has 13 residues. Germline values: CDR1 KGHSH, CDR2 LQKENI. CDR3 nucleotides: TGTGCCAGCTCACCCACAGCCCTCCTTGAAGCTTTCTTT. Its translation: CASSPTALLEAFF.

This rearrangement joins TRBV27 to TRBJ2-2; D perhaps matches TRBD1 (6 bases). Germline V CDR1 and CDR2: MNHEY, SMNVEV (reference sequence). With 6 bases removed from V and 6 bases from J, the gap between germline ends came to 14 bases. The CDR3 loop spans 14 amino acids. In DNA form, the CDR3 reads TGTGCCAGCAGCCTACTACAGGGTGCCGGGGAGCTGTTTTTT. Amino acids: CASSLLQGAGELFF.

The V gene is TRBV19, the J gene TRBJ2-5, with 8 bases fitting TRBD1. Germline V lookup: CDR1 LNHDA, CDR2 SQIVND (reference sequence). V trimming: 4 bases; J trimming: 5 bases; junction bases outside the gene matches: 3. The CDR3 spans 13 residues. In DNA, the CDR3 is TGTGCCAGTAGTACGGACAGGGCGGAGACCCAGTACTTC. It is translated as CASSTDRAETQYF.

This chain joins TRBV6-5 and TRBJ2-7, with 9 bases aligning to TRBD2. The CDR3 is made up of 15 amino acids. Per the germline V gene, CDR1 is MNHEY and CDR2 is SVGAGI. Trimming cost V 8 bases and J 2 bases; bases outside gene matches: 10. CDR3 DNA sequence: TGTGCCAGCTCCGGCCTAGCGGGACAAACCTACGAGCAGTACTTC. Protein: CASSGLAGQTYEQYF.

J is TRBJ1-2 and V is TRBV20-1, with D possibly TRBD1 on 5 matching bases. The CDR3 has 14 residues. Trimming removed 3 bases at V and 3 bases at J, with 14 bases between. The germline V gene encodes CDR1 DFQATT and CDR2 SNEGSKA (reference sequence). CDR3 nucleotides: TGCAGTGCTAGTCCCCCCCAGGGCTACTATGGCTACACCTTC. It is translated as CSASPPQGYYGYTF.

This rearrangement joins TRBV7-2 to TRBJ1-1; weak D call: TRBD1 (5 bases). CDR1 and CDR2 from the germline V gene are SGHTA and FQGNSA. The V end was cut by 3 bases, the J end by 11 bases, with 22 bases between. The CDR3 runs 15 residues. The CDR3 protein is CASSFLLPRGADAFF. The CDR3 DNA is TGTGCCAGCAGCTTCCTTCTCCCGCGGGGCGCCGATGCTTTCTTT. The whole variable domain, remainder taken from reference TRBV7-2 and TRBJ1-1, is GAGVSQSPSNKVTEKGKDVELRCDPISGHTALYWYRQSLGQGLEFLIYFQGNSAPDKSGLPSDRFSAERTGGSVSTLTIQRTQQEDSAVYLCASSFLLPRGADAFFGQGTRLTVV.

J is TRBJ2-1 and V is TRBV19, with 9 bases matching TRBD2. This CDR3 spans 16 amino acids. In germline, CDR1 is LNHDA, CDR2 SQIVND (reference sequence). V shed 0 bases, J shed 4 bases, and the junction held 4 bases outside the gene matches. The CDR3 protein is CASSIDPSGNYNEQFF. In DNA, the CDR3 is TGTGCCAGTAGTATAGACCCTAGCGGGAATTACAATGAGCAGTTCTTC.

The CDR3: CASSGRGGYGFVHEQFF. The CDR3 region has the DNA TGTGCCAGCAGCGGACGGGGAGGTTATGGTTTTGTCCATGAGCAGTTCTTC. The genes are TRBV9 and TRBJ2-1; possibly TRBD2 for D (6 bases). Trimming left V 3 bases short and J 8 bases short, with 24 bases between. Germline CDR1 SGDLS, CDR2 YYNGEE. CDR3 length: 17 amino acids. Full variable domain (rest looked up from reference TRBV9 and TRBJ2-1): DSGVTQTPKHLITATGQRVTLRCSPRSGDLSVYWYQQSLDQGLQFLIQYYNGEERAKGNILERFSAQQFPDLHSELNLSSLELGDSALYFCASSGRGGYGFVHEQFFGPGTRLTVL.

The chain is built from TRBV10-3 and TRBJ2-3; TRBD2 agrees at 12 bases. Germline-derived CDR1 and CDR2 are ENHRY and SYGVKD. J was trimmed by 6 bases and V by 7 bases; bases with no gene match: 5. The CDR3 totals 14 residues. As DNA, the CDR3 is TGTGCCATCAACCTAGCGGGAGGGCTGGATACGCAGTATTTT. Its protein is CAINLAGGLDTQYF.

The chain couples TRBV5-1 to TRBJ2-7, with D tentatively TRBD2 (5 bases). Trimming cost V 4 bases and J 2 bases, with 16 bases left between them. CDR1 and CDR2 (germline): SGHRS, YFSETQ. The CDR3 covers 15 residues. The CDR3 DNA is TGCGCCAGCAGCATCCCCCGGGAATCCACCTACGAGCAGTACTTC. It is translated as CASSIPRESTYEQYF.

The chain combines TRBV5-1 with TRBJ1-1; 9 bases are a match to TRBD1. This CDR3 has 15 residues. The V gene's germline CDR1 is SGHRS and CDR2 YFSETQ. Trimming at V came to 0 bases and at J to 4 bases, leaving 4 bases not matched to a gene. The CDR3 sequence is CASSLVWTGATEAFF. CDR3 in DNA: TGCGCCAGCAGCTTGGTTTGGACAGGGGCCACTGAAGCTTTCTTT.